Each of the 22 T cell receptor beta chains below was sequenced from the same sample in a study of CD8+ T cells in alopecia areata. Stated treatment: oral pan-JAK inhibitor, 5-10 mg twice daily. Sequencing relied on a cDNA template that was reverse transcribed from extracted RNA. The data were produced by immunoSEQ multiplex PCR, yet TCRdb's version contains in-frame clones alone and is incomplete. This table holds about 180,000 clones, 45% to 60% found once. The sample in question was CD8+ T cells sorted from blood, obtained between weeks 51 and 52, from a patient treated with tofacitinib. The receptors derive from a human donor with alopecia areata.

J is TRBJ2-7 and V is TRBV5-6, with D tentatively TRBD2 (6 bases). Per germline, CDR1 SGHDT and CDR2 YYEEEE. Trimming removed 7 bases from V and 2 bases from J, with 13 bases in between. This CDR3 comprises 13 residues. The CDR3 loop reads CASCQGRTYEQYF. CDR3 sequence (DNA): TGTGCCAGCTGCCAAGGGAGGACCTACGAGCAGTACTTC.

About this clone itself: Different DNA sequences within this sample yield the same CDR3. The chain combines TRBV9 with TRBJ2-5; D tentatively fits TRBD1 or TRBD2 (6 bases each). The CDR3 runs 14 residues. V was cut by 0 bases and J by 2 bases, with 8 bases left in between. Germline lookup yields CDR1 SGDLS and CDR2 YYNGEE. CDR3 residues: CASSVEGGQETQYF. CDR3 nucleotides: TGTGCCAGCAGCGTAGAGGGGGGACAAGAGACCCAGTACTTC.

The chain joins TRBV30 to TRBJ1-1; a weak D match, TRBD1 (5 bases). The CDR3 consists of 11 residues. Trimming stripped 3 bases from V and 7 bases from J, with 9 bases between. Germline loops: CDR1 GTSNPN, CDR2 SVGIG (reference sequence). The CDR3 bases are TGTGCCTGGAGCTTACAGGTTGAAGCTTTCTTT. The encoded protein is CAWSLQVEAFF.

The V gene is TRBV18, the J gene TRBJ1-1, with D possibly being TRBD1 (5 bases). The CDR3 covers 17 residues. Looked up from germline, CDR1 is KGHSH and CDR2 is LQKENI. Trimming pared 2 bases from V and 3 bases from J, leaving 19 bases between. CDR3 residues: CASSPSFSRGRDTEAFF. The DNA for the CDR3 is TGTGCCAGCTCACCATCTTTTAGTAGGGGTCGAGACACTGAAGCTTTCTTT.

V and J are TRBV2 and TRBJ2-3, with unresolved D. Germline lookup yields CDR1 SNHLY and CDR2 FYNNEI. V lost 2 bases, J lost 2 bases, and 14 bases lay in between. The CDR3 spans 16 residues. CDR3 residues: CASSEPGQANTDTQYF. The CDR3 bases are TGTGCCAGCAGTGAACCCGGGCAGGCAAACACAGATACGCAGTATTTT.

The genes are TRBV5-4 and TRBJ2-7; 9 nucleotides align to TRBD1. The germline V gene has CDR1 SGHNT and CDR2 YYREEE (reference sequence). The V segment lost 3 bases and the J segment 4 bases; nucleotides outside the gene matches: 8. The CDR3 covers 15 residues. This CDR3 reads CASSWGDRDKYEQYF. Here the CDR3 DNA reads TGTGCCAGCAGCTGGGGGGACAGGGACAAGTACGAGCAGTACTTC. The full variable domain, its missing parts supplied by reference TRBV5-4 and TRBJ2-7, is ETGVTQSPTHLIKTRGQQVTLRCSSQSGHNTVSWYQQALGQGPQFIFQYYREEENGRGNFPPRFSGLQFPNYSSELNVNALELDDSALYLCASSWGDRDKYEQYFGPGTRLTVT.

The V gene is TRBV19, the J gene TRBJ2-6; TRBD1 or TRBD2 may be the D gene (5 bases each). V was clipped by 7 bases and J by 0 bases, with 10 bases between them. Germline CDR1 and CDR2: LNHDA and SQIVND (reference sequence). The CDR3 has 15 residues. Written as DNA, the CDR3 is TGTGCCAGTACCCGGGACGACTCTGGGGCCAACGTCCTGACTTTC. The encoded protein is CASTRDDSGANVLTF.

This clone has just one count. The J gene is TRBJ1-1, the V gene TRBV5-1, with a tentative D call TRBD1 (6 bases). The germline CDR1 and CDR2 sequences are SGHRS and YFSETQ. V was clipped by 5 bases and J by 8 bases, with 16 bases between them. The CDR3 has 13 residues. CDR3 sequence reads: CASRQGPDLEAFF. In DNA form, the CDR3 reads TGCGCCAGCAGACAGGGTCCCGATTTGGAAGCTTTCTTT.

This chain joins TRBV7-3 and TRBJ2-1; TRBD2 is a possible D gene (6 bases). The CDR3 sequence is 15 residues long. CDR1 is SGHTA and CDR2 is FQGTGA in the germline V gene. The ends were cut back, 4 bases at V and 3 bases at J, with 13 bases in the middle. CDR3 sequence (DNA): TGTGCCAGCAGCTCGGGGCGGGGATTCTACAATGAGCAGTTCTTC. The encoded protein is CASSSGRGFYNEQFF.

The sample holds a few counts of this clone. CDR3 coding DNA: TGCAGCGTAGCGCCGGGAAAGGCCTACAATGAGCAGTTCTTC. Its translation: CSVAPGKAYNEQFF. The chain links TRBV29-1 to TRBJ2-1; tentative D call: TRBD2 (5 bases). V was trimmed by 6 bases and J by 2 bases, leaving 14 bases between them. This CDR3 has 14 residues. Germline CDR1 and CDR2: SQVTM and ANQGSEA.

The V call is TRBV11-2, the J call TRBJ2-1, with 12 nucleotides matching TRBD2. Unmatched junction bases numbered 3, after V lost 4 bases and J lost 8 bases. CDR3 length: 14 residues. Germline V gene data show CDR1 as SGHAT and CDR2 as FQNNGV. The CDR3 DNA is TGTGCCAGCAGCTGGGGACTAGCGGGCTATGAGCAGTTCTTC. Residues: CASSWGLAGYEQFF. Full variable domain (remainder filled in from reference TRBV11-2 and TRBJ2-1): EAGVAQSPRYKIIEKRQSVAFWCNPISGHATLYWYQQILGQGPKLLIQFQNNGVVDDSQLPKDRFSAERLKGVDSTLKIQPAKLEDSAVYLCASSWGLAGYEQFFGPGTRLTVL.

The V gene is TRBV12-5, the J gene TRBJ2-7; possibly TRBD1 for D (5 bases). CDR3 size: 14 residues. Trimming cost V 10 bases and J 4 bases, with 20 bases left between them. Per the germline V gene, CDR1 is LGHNT and CDR2 is FRNRAP. CDR3 loop: CATTRVGEGYEQYF. In nucleotides, the CDR3 is TGTGCTACCACCCGGGTAGGGGAAGGGTACGAGCAGTACTTC.

This chain joins TRBV5-4 and TRBJ1-2, with D possibly TRBD1 on 5 matching bases. Per the germline V gene, CDR1 is SGHNT and CDR2 is YYREEE (reference sequence). This CDR3 has 13 amino acids. Trimming pared 8 bases from V and 2 bases from J, leaving 13 bases between. CDR3: CASHRDGNYGYTF. CDR3 bases: TGTGCCAGTCACCGGGACGGGAACTATGGCTACACCTTC.

This clone came up a few times. This chain connects TRBV10-3 to TRBJ2-2; the D is unclear. V lost 6 bases and J lost 3, with 11 bases in between. This CDR3 is built from 14 residues. Germline CDR1 reads ENHRY; CDR2 reads SYGVKD. CDR3 coding DNA: TGTGCCATCAGACCGCGCGAGGACACCGGGGAGCTGTTTTTT. The encoded protein is CAIRPREDTGELFF.

This clone has a handful of counts. In DNA, the CDR3 is TGTGCCAGCAGCGTAGGGGGCGCCGACCTCTATGGCTACACCTTC. Translation: CASSVGGADLYGYTF. The J gene is TRBJ1-2, the V gene TRBV9; a possible D gene is TRBD1 (5 bases). The CDR3 length is 15 residues. The germline V gene encodes CDR1 SGDLS and CDR2 YYNGEE. The V gene lost 0 bases and the J gene lost 4 bases, with 13 bases spanning the gap.

J is TRBJ1-5 and V is TRBV7-8; perhaps TRBD1 as D (5 bases). Per the germline V gene, CDR1 is SGHVS and CDR2 is FQNEAQ. This CDR3 contains 13 residues. V was pared by 0 bases and J by 10 bases, with 10 bases between. The CDR3 spells CASSLAGLPPQHF. The CDR3 DNA follows: TGTGCCAGCAGCTTAGCGGGACTGCCCCCCCAGCATTTT.

This chain joins TRBV7-2 and TRBJ2-7; no clear D. The CDR3 contains 13 residues. Germline assignment: CDR1 SGHTA and CDR2 FQGNSA. V shed 5 bases and J shed 6 bases, with 14 bases lying between them. The CDR3 nucleotides are TGTGCCAGCAGCCCAGTCGCGGCTGGCGAGCAGTACTTC. Amino acid sequence: CASSPVAAGEQYF.

The V gene is TRBV9, the J gene TRBJ2-5; 13 nucleotides align to TRBD2. From germline, CDR1 is SGDLS and CDR2 YYNGEE. This CDR3 has 15 amino acids. The V gene end was trimmed by 3 bases and the J gene end by 3 bases; junction bases not matched to a gene: 2. The DNA for the CDR3 is TGTGCCAGCAGCGACGGGACTAGCGGGGAAGAGACCCAGTACTTC. Translation gives CASSDGTSGEETQYF.

This clone was observed a few times. The rearrangement links TRBV6-5 to TRBJ1-4, with a tentative D call TRBD1 (5 bases). Germline lookup yields CDR1 MNHEY and CDR2 SVGAGI. Trimming left V 8 bases short and J 6 bases short, with 13 bases between. The CDR3 sequence is 13 residues long. The CDR3 reads CASQGRWDEKLFF. Written as DNA, the CDR3 is TGTGCCAGCCAGGGAAGATGGGATGAAAAACTGTTTTTT.

This chain uses TRBV18 with TRBJ2-7, with D unresolved. The V end was cut by 3 bases, the J end by 7 bases, with 13 bases between. The CDR3 is 13 amino acids. Germline assignment: CDR1 KGHSH and CDR2 LQKENI. The CDR3 DNA sequence: TGTGCCAGCTCACCTGGGCTCCTGGGAGAGCAGTACTTC. Translated: CASSPGLLGEQYF.

CDR3 coding DNA: TGTGCCAGCAGTGAAATTGGACAGGGGAATCAGCCCCAGCATTTT. Amino acids: CASSEIGQGNQPQHF. This rearrangement joins TRBV2 to TRBJ1-5; TRBD1 agrees at 9 bases. V shed 2 bases and J 4 bases; nucleotides not matched to a gene: 3. The CDR3 has 15 residues. Germline CDR1 is SNHLY and CDR2 is FYNNEI.

This clone was recorded a few times. This rearrangement joins TRBV5-6 to TRBJ2-3; 12 nucleotides match TRBD2. The CDR3 sequence is 16 residues long. Germline V gene lookup returns CDR1 SGHDT and CDR2 YYEEEE. Germline trimming cut 2 bases from V and 1 base from J; bases unmatched to any gene: 2. The CDR3: CASSLRTSGGTDTQYF. CDR3 nucleotide sequence: TGTGCCAGCAGCTTACGGACTAGCGGGGGCACAGATACGCAGTATTTT.